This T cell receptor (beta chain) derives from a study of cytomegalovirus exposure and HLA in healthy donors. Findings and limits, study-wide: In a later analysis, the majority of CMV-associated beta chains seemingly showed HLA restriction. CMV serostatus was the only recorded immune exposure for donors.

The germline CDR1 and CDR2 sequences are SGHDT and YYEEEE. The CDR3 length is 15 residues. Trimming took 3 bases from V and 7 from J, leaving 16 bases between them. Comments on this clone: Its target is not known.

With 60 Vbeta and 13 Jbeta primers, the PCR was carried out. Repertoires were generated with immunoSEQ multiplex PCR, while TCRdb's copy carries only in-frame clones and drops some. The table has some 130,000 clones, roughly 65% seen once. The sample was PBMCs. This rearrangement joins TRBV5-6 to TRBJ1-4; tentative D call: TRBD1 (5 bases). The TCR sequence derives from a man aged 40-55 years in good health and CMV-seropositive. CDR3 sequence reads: CASSWEGRGIEKLFF. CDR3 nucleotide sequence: TGTGCCAGCAGCTGGGAGGGGCGCGGGATTGAAAAACTGTTTTTT. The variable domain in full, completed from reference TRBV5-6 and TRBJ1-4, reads DAGVTQSPTHLIKTRGQQVTLRCSPKSGHDTVSWYQQALGQGPQFIFQYYEEEERQRGNFPDRFSGHQFPNYSSELNVNALLLGDSALYLCASSWEGRGIEKLFFGSGTQLSVL.